This TCR beta chain originates from a study of OX40 agonist ivuxolimab in advanced cancers. The germline V gene has CDR1 SGHAT and CDR2 FQNNGV. The V and J ends lost 5 bases and 2 bases, in that order; junction bases with no gene match: 3. The CDR3 runs 14 residues. Measured with immunoSEQ multiplex PCR; TCRdb has only the in-frame clones, and not every one. The data show about 69,000 clones, roughly nine tenths seen once. Sequenced material: CD4+ or CD8+ T cells sorted from blood, taken in a trial of the OX40 agonist ivuxolimab. The chain recombines TRBV11-2 with TRBJ2-1; 7 nucleotides align to TRBD2. The source of this sequence is an adult with an advanced solid tumor such as melanoma, head and neck, liver or kidney cancer. This CDR3 reads CASSEGGTYNEQFF. DNA for the CDR3: TGTGCCAGCAGCGAGGGAGGGACCTACAATGAGCAGTTCTTC.